One and the same sample provided the 7 T cell receptor beta chains below, sequenced in a study of blood T cell repertoires in COVID-19. TCRdb keeps only in-frame clones here, not all; method: immunoSEQ multiplex PCR. The sample shows about 150,000 clones, 75% to 90% of them seen only once. Material: PBMCs or T cells enriched from blood (not recorded which). All receptors come from a man aged 70-80 years who had been exposed to COVID-19.

The chain has TRBV2 and TRBJ2-5; D perhaps matches TRBD1 (6 bases). Per germline, CDR1 SNHLY and CDR2 FYNNEI. V was pared by 4 bases and J by 1 base, with 7 bases between. The CDR3 sequence is 13 residues long. The DNA of the CDR3 is TGTGCCAGCAGTGGGACAGTCCAAGAGACCCAGTACTTC. Translation: CASSGTVQETQYF.

This rearrangement joins TRBV2 to TRBJ2-1; 7 bases match TRBD2. Germline trimming cut 7 bases from V and 7 bases from J; bases unmatched to any gene: 7. The CDR3 is 13 residues long. CDR1 and CDR2 from the germline V gene are SNHLY and FYNNEI. The CDR3 DNA sequence: TGTGCCAGCACCCCCCTCGGGGGGAATGAGCAGTTCTTC. It codes for CASTPLGGNEQFF.

This clone was seen a few times. This chain joins TRBV28 and TRBJ1-2, with TRBD1 matching over 8 bases. After removal of 7 bases from V and 8 bases from J, the junction contained 12 bases not matched to a gene. The germline V gene has CDR1 MDHEN and CDR2 SYDVKM. The length of the CDR3 is 14 residues. CDR3 sequence reads: CASTSPRRGRGYTF. The CDR3 DNA reads as TGTGCCAGCACCTCCCCCCGCAGGGGGCGAGGCTACACCTTC.

About this clone: The junction and the germline gene differ at one end; a read error may be behind it. V is TRBV7-9 and J is TRBJ1-3, with D unclear. The CDR3 contains 16 residues. Germline loops: CDR1 SEHNR, CDR2 FQNEAQ (reference sequence). DNA for the CDR3: TGTGCCAGCAGCTTACCTCTAGTTGGCTCTGGGAACACCATATATTTT. The encoded protein is CASSLPLVGSGNTIYF.

The rearrangement links TRBV2 to TRBJ2-5; possible D gene TRBD2, 5 bases. Trimming left V 6 bases short and J 5 bases short, with 28 bases between. Germline CDR1 SNHLY, CDR2 FYNNEI. CDR3 length: 18 residues. The CDR3 DNA reads TGTGCCAGCAGCCCGGGGAAATTAAGCCACCCGGTAGGGGAGACCCAGTACTTC. Its translation: CASSPGKLSHPVGETQYF.

This clone was observed a few times. The CDR3 DNA reads TGTGCCAGCGGAGGGGGGGATAAGACTGAAGCTTTCTTT. Translation: CASGGGDKTEAFF. V usage is TRBV5-4 and J usage is TRBJ1-1, with a possible D match to TRBD1 (6 bases). The CDR3 spans 13 residues. Germline-derived CDR1 and CDR2 are SGHNT and YYREEE (reference sequence). The V end was cut by 7 bases, the J end by 5 bases, with 15 bases between.

The V call is TRBV19, the J call TRBJ2-1; 7 bases agree with TRBD1. The CDR3 runs to 14 residues. In germline, CDR1 is LNHDA, CDR2 SQIVND (reference sequence). J gave up 8 bases and V 5 bases, and 9 bases lay outside the gene matches. CDR3 sequence: CASSARTGAHEQFF. The CDR3 DNA follows: TGTGCCAGTAGTGCCAGAACAGGGGCCCATGAGCAGTTCTTC.